Listed below are T cell receptor beta chains from one sample, sequenced in a study of OX40 agonist ivuxolimab in advanced cancers. Measured with immunoSEQ multiplex PCR; TCRdb has only the in-frame clones, and not every one. The table has tens of thousands of clones, around 87% seen once. Here the sequenced sample was CD4+ or CD8+ T cells sorted from blood, taken in a trial of the OX40 agonist ivuxolimab. These receptors came from an adult with an advanced solid tumor such as melanoma, head and neck, liver or kidney cancer. Each CDR3 is given with its conserved first and last residue. The D gene is left open where the match is weak. The listing skips clone size in some rows; elsewhere it reads once, few, many or a size class.

D gene: TRBD2; J gene: TRBJ2-1; V gene: TRBV5-1; clone size: .; CDR3 DNA: TGCGCCAGCAGCTTGAGACTCTCCCGGGGGGATGAGCAGTTCTTC; CDR3 protein: CASSLRLSRGDEQFF
D gene: TRBD2; J gene: TRBJ2-5; V gene: TRBV10-1; clone size: once; CDR3 DNA: TGCGCCAGCCCCTGGGGGGGAGGGGAGAAGAGGAGTGAGCAGTACTTC; CDR3 protein: CASPWGGGEKRSEQYF
D gene: .; J gene: TRBJ1-4; V gene: TRBV7-2; clone size: .; CDR3 DNA: TGTGCCAGCAGCCCCGGTGGGAGCCTTAATGAAAAACTGTTTTTT; CDR3 protein: CASSPGGSLNEKLFF
D gene: TRBD1; J gene: TRBJ2-7; V gene: TRBV28; clone size: once; CDR3 DNA: TGTGCCAGCAGTCCCCCGGGACAGGGGGCGAACGAGCAGTACTTC; CDR3 protein: CASSPPGQGANEQYF
D gene: TRBD2; J gene: TRBJ2-5; V gene: TRBV14; clone size: .; CDR3 DNA: TGTGCCGGCAGCCAACCGAAGGGACTAGCGGAAGAGACCCAGTACTTC; CDR3 protein: CAGSQPKGLAEETQYF
D gene: .; J gene: TRBJ2-3; V gene: TRBV30; clone size: .; CDR3 DNA: TGTGCCTGGAGTCGGAGCACAGATACGCAGTATTTT; CDR3 protein: CAWSRSTDTQYF
D gene: TRBD1; J gene: TRBJ2-5; V gene: TRBV6-1; clone size: .; CDR3 DNA: TGTGCCAGCAGCAGGACAGGCCAAGAGACCCAGTACTTC; CDR3 protein: CASSRTGQETQYF
D gene: TRBD1; J gene: TRBJ1-5; V gene: TRBV30; clone size: .; CDR3 DNA: TGTGCCTGGAGTGGGGACAGCCGGCAGCCCCAGCATTTT; CDR3 protein: CAWSGDSRQPQHF
D gene: TRBD1; J gene: TRBJ1-2; V gene: TRBV5-1; clone size: .; CDR3 DNA: TGCGCCAGCAGCTTGGGCCGGTCGGGCAGGGGGTCGGATGGCTACACCTTC; CDR3 protein: CASSLGRSGRGSDGYTF
D gene: .; J gene: TRBJ2-7; V gene: TRBV27; clone size: .; CDR3 DNA: TGTGCCAGCGGCGTAGCGGACCCCTACGAGCAGTACTTC; CDR3 protein: CASGVADPYEQYF
D gene: TRBD1; J gene: TRBJ1-5; V gene: TRBV5-5; clone size: .; CDR3 DNA: TGTGCCAGCAGCACCGACAGGGGGCTAGGCCAGCCCCAGCATTTT; CDR3 protein: CASSTDRGLGQPQHF
D gene: .; J gene: TRBJ1-4; V gene: TRBV7-9; clone size: .; CDR3 DNA: TGTGCCAGCAGCTTAGCAGGGGTCGACCCAGAAAAACTGTTTTTT; CDR3 protein: CASSLAGVDPEKLFF
D gene: .; J gene: TRBJ2-6; V gene: TRBV19; clone size: .; CDR3 DNA: TGTGCCAGTAGTAAGGACAGCTCTGGGGCCAACGTCCTGACTTTC; CDR3 protein: CASSKDSSGANVLTF
D gene: .; J gene: TRBJ1-3; V gene: TRBV29-1; clone size: .; CDR3 DNA: TGCAGCGTTGATATCCCGTTCTCTGGAAACACCATATATTTT; CDR3 protein: CSVDIPFSGNTIYF
D gene: .; J gene: TRBJ2-1; V gene: TRBV7-2; clone size: .; CDR3 DNA: TGTGCCAGCAGTTCAAGCTCCTACAATGAGCAGTTCTTC; CDR3 protein: CASSSSSYNEQFF
D gene: .; J gene: TRBJ2-1; V gene: TRBV5-1; clone size: .; CDR3 DNA: TGCGCCAGCAGCGACGACGGCCTGCATGAGCAGTTCTTC; CDR3 protein: CASSDDGLHEQFF
D gene: .; J gene: TRBJ1-6; V gene: TRBV7-2; clone size: once; CDR3 DNA: TGTGCCAGCAGCTTCAACCCCATTGGTTCACCCCTCCACTTT; CDR3 protein: CASSFNPIGSPLHF
D gene: .; J gene: TRBJ1-1; V gene: TRBV13; clone size: .; CDR3 DNA: TGTGCCAGCAGCCGGGGACATTATAAGAACACTGAAGCTTTCTTT; CDR3 protein: CASSRGHYKNTEAFF
D gene: .; J gene: TRBJ2-4; V gene: TRBV19; clone size: .; CDR3 DNA: TGTGCCAGTAGTATAGTGGGGGGCGCCGCCAAAAACATTCAGTACTTC; CDR3 protein: CASSIVGGAAKNIQYF
D gene: .; J gene: TRBJ1-1; V gene: TRBV30; clone size: .; CDR3 DNA: TGTGCCTGGAGAGCGGGACGTCTGAACACTGAAGCTTTCTTT; CDR3 protein: CAWRAGRLNTEAFF
D gene: .; J gene: TRBJ2-7; V gene: TRBV29-1; clone size: .; CDR3 DNA: TGCAGCGTAAGACAGGAGTGGGGCGAGCAGTACTTC; CDR3 protein: CSVRQEWGEQYF
D gene: .; J gene: TRBJ2-2; V gene: TRBV7-3; clone size: once; CDR3 DNA: TGTGCCAGCAGCCCGAATAGGAACACCGGGGAGCTGTTTTTT; CDR3 protein: CASSPNRNTGELFF
D gene: .; J gene: TRBJ1-2; V gene: TRBV28; clone size: .; CDR3 DNA: TGTGCCAGCAGTTCTGGGAGCGGGGACTATGGCTACACCTTC; CDR3 protein: CASSSGSGDYGYTF
D gene: TRBD1; J gene: TRBJ1-3; V gene: TRBV29-1; clone size: .; CDR3 DNA: TGCAGCGTTGGGGACAGGGCAAGCTCTGGAAACACCATATATTTT; CDR3 protein: CSVGDRASSGNTIYF
D gene: TRBD1; J gene: TRBJ1-5; V gene: TRBV28; clone size: .; CDR3 DNA: TGTGCCAGCATCCCAGGGGGGGGCAATCAGCCCCAGCATTTT; CDR3 protein: CASIPGGGNQPQHF
D gene: TRBD1; J gene: TRBJ1-1; V gene: TRBV19; clone size: .; CDR3 DNA: TGTGCCAGTAGTCCGGACAGGGGGACTGAAGCTTTCTTT; CDR3 protein: CASSPDRGTEAFF
D gene: .; J gene: TRBJ2-1; V gene: TRBV28; clone size: few; CDR3 DNA: TGTGCCAGCAGTTTAGGTTTGGGGGGCGTGCGTGGTGAGCAGTTCTTC; CDR3 protein: CASSLGLGGVRGEQFF
D gene: .; J gene: TRBJ1-1; V gene: TRBV18; clone size: .; CDR3 DNA: TGTGCCAGCTCATTCCCGGGACCGCAGTCTGAAGCTTTCTTT; CDR3 protein: CASSFPGPQSEAFF
D gene: TRBD2; J gene: TRBJ2-7; V gene: TRBV19; clone size: .; CDR3 DNA: TGTGCCAGTAGTGCGGGAGGAGGCTACGAGCAGTACTTC; CDR3 protein: CASSAGGGYEQYF
D gene: TRBD1; J gene: TRBJ1-5; V gene: TRBV19; clone size: .; CDR3 DNA: TGTGCCAGTGACAGGGGGCAGGTTGTTGTGGGCAATCAGCCCCAGCATTTT; CDR3 protein: CASDRGQVVVGNQPQHF
D gene: TRBD2; J gene: TRBJ2-1; V gene: TRBV19; clone size: .; CDR3 DNA: TGTGCCAGTAGTATGGCTAGCGGCGCCCGGGGCTCCTACAATGAGCAGTTCTTC; CDR3 protein: CASSMASGARGSYNEQFF
D gene: TRBD2; J gene: TRBJ2-7; V gene: TRBV7-2; clone size: .; CDR3 DNA: TGTGCCAGCAACCCCGAGCGGGGCACATACGAGCAGTACTTC; CDR3 protein: CASNPERGTYEQYF
D gene: .; J gene: TRBJ1-1; V gene: TRBV4-3; clone size: .; CDR3 DNA: TGCGCCAGCAGCCAACCAAAGCAGGGTAACACTGAAGCTTTCTTT; CDR3 protein: CASSQPKQGNTEAFF
D gene: .; J gene: TRBJ1-1; V gene: TRBV6-1; clone size: .; CDR3 DNA: TGTGCCAGCAGTGAAAGGAAAACTGAAGCTTTCTTT; CDR3 protein: CASSERKTEAFF
D gene: .; J gene: TRBJ1-4; V gene: TRBV29-1; clone size: few; CDR3 DNA: TGCAGCGTTGTTGGGAAACCAGGTGAAAAACTGTTTTTT; CDR3 protein: CSVVGKPGEKLFF
D gene: .; J gene: TRBJ1-2; V gene: TRBV6-1; clone size: .; CDR3 DNA: TGTGCCAGCAGGGGATGGGACCCCGCTAACTATGGCTACACCTTC; CDR3 protein: CASRGWDPANYGYTF
D gene: TRBD1; J gene: TRBJ2-5; V gene: TRBV29-1; clone size: .; CDR3 DNA: TGCAGCGTTGAGGAGACAGGGGGCGGAGAGACCCAGTACTTC; CDR3 protein: CSVEETGGGETQYF
D gene: .; J gene: TRBJ1-2; V gene: TRBV6-6; clone size: .; CDR3 DNA: TGTGCCAGCAGAGATAGACAGTCCTATGGCTACACCTTC; CDR3 protein: CASRDRQSYGYTF
D gene: .; J gene: TRBJ1-3; V gene: TRBV19; clone size: .; CDR3 DNA: TGTGCCAGTAGTATGGGTGGAAACACCATATATTTT; CDR3 protein: CASSMGGNTIYF
D gene: .; J gene: TRBJ1-1; V gene: TRBV5-4; clone size: .; CDR3 DNA: TGTGCCAGCAGCTTGGGGGGGTGGTATGTGAACACTGAAGCTTTCTTT; CDR3 protein: CASSLGGWYVNTEAFF
D gene: .; J gene: TRBJ2-1; V gene: TRBV28; clone size: .; CDR3 DNA: TGTGCCAGCAGTCTCTCCGGGACCAACAATGAGCAGTTCTTC; CDR3 protein: CASSLSGTNNEQFF
D gene: TRBD2; J gene: TRBJ2-7; V gene: TRBV15; clone size: .; CDR3 DNA: TGTGCCACCAGCAGAGTAAGCGGGGGGCCTCGTGGCTACGAGCAGTACTTC; CDR3 protein: CATSRVSGGPRGYEQYF
D gene: .; J gene: TRBJ2-5; V gene: TRBV7-2; clone size: .; CDR3 DNA: TGTGCCAGCAGCTTAGGACAGCATCAAGAGACCCAGTACTTC; CDR3 protein: CASSLGQHQETQYF
D gene: .; J gene: TRBJ1-2; V gene: TRBV5-4; clone size: .; CDR3 DNA: TGTGCCAGCAGCTTCGACAGTTTCTCTAACTATGGCTACACCTTC; CDR3 protein: CASSFDSFSNYGYTF
D gene: .; J gene: TRBJ1-1; V gene: TRBV20-1; clone size: .; CDR3 DNA: TGCAGTGCTGTCCGGGCCTCGGAGGCTTTCTTT; CDR3 protein: CSAVRASEAFF
D gene: .; J gene: TRBJ1-1; V gene: TRBV5-6; clone size: .; CDR3 DNA: TGTGCCAGCAGCCCCGTGATGAACACTGAAGCTTTCTTT; CDR3 protein: CASSPVMNTEAFF
D gene: .; J gene: TRBJ1-3; V gene: TRBV7-8; clone size: .; CDR3 DNA: TGTGCCAACACCCCCGGGGTAGCTGGAAACACCATATATTTT; CDR3 protein: CANTPGVAGNTIYF
D gene: TRBD1; J gene: TRBJ1-2; V gene: TRBV28; clone size: .; CDR3 DNA: TGTGCCAGCAGTGGGACAGGGTTTGGCTACACCTTC; CDR3 protein: CASSGTGFGYTF
D gene: .; J gene: TRBJ2-6; V gene: TRBV13; clone size: .; CDR3 DNA: TGTGCCAGCAGCTTAGGCCTGGGCTCCGGGGCCAACGTCCTGACTTTC; CDR3 protein: CASSLGLGSGANVLTF
D gene: .; J gene: TRBJ2-6; V gene: TRBV7-6; clone size: once; CDR3 DNA: TGTGCCAGCAGCTCCATACGCGGAGCCGGGGCCAACGTCCTGACTTTC; CDR3 protein: CASSSIRGAGANVLTF
D gene: TRBD1; J gene: TRBJ1-4; V gene: TRBV4-1; clone size: .; CDR3 DNA: TGCGCCAGCAGCCAAACCGCGGGACAGTGGAATGAAAAACTGTTTTTT; CDR3 protein: CASSQTAGQWNEKLFF
D gene: .; J gene: TRBJ1-3; V gene: TRBV28; clone size: .; CDR3 DNA: TGTGCCAGCAGTCCCACTACACGCCACACCATATATTTT; CDR3 protein: CASSPTTRHTIYF
D gene: TRBD2; J gene: TRBJ2-5; V gene: TRBV25-1; clone size: .; CDR3 DNA: TGTGCCAGCACGGGGCGGGAGCGGCAAGAGACCCAGTACTTC; CDR3 protein: CASTGRERQETQYF